A selection of T cell receptor beta chains follows, all from one sample in a study of cytomegalovirus exposure and HLA in healthy donors. Generated by immunoSEQ multiplex PCR, the TCRdb table keeps only in-frame clones and is missing some. This repertoire shows around 130,000 clones, over 65% found once; its top ten account for approximately 2%. Sample: PBMCs. Receptors originate from a woman aged 30 to 39 in good health and CMV-seronegative. CDR3s include the opening cysteine and the closing phenylalanine or tryptophan. The D gene is left open where the match is weak. Rows may omit the clone size; those that give it use once, few, many or a size class.

V,D,J,size,DNA,CDR3
TRBV5-1,.,TRBJ1-2,.,TGCGCCAGCAGCTCCATTCGTGGACTCTTTGATGGCTACACCTTC,CASSSIRGLFDGYTF
TRBV6-1,.,TRBJ1-4,.,TGTGCCAGCAGTGAAGTGGGGAGGGGTGAAAAACTGTTTTTT,CASSEVGRGEKLFF
TRBV4-1,TRBD1,TRBJ2-7,few,TGCGCCAGCAGCCTCCGACAGGGTCCCTACGAGCAGTACTTC,CASSLRQGPYEQYF
TRBV5-4,.,TRBJ1-2,.,TGTGCCAGCAGCTTGGGAAACGCCGCAGGGGCCGTACGAGGCTACACCTTC,CASSLGNAAGAVRGYTF
TRBV7-6,.,TRBJ2-7,.,TGTGCCAGCAGCTTAAGCGGCAGGCAGTACTTC,CASSLSGRQYF
TRBV5-6,TRBD1,TRBJ2-5,.,TGTGCCAGCAGCTTGATCGTAGGGGGCGCCGAGACCCAGTACTTC,CASSLIVGGAETQYF
TRBV11-2,TRBD1,TRBJ1-2,.,TGTGCCAGCAGCTCCCCTAGGCGGGACAGGGGGGATTATGGCTACACCTTC,CASSSPRRDRGDYGYTF
TRBV2,TRBD1,TRBJ1-2,few,TGTGCCAGCAGGTTACAGGGGATCTATGGCTACACCTTC,CASRLQGIYGYTF
TRBV7-3,.,TRBJ1-1,.,TGTGCCAGCAGCTTAACGGGAGAGAACACTGAAGCTTTCTTT,CASSLTGENTEAFF
TRBV6-6,.,TRBJ2-1,.,TGTGCCAGCAGTTACGTCCTTTACAATGAGCAGTTCTTC,CASSYVLYNEQFF
TRBV30,TRBD1,TRBJ2-7,once,TGTGCCTGGAGTAGACAGGGGGAGCAGTACTTC,CAWSRQGEQYF
TRBV6-5,.,TRBJ2-5,.,TGTGCCAGCAGTTACTCCAGTGGTCCTCCGGGGACCCAGTACTTC,CASSYSSGPPGTQYF
TRBV30,.,TRBJ2-7,.,TGTGCCTGGACGGGGCAGGGGAGCGTCTGGACCTACGAGCAGTACTTC,CAWTGQGSVWTYEQYF
TRBV6-9,TRBD1,TRBJ1-1,few,TGTGCCAGCTGGACAGGGGGAAAGAGCACTGAAGCTTTCTTT,CASWTGGKSTEAFF
TRBV27,TRBD1,TRBJ2-2,.,TGTGCCAGCAGTTTACTGGGACAGGGGGGAGGGACCGGGGAGCTGTTTTTT,CASSLLGQGGGTGELFF
TRBV15,TRBD1,TRBJ1-4,.,TGTGCCACCAGCAGAGAGGACAGGCAGGCTGAAAAACTGTTTTTT,CATSREDRQAEKLFF
TRBV25-1,.,TRBJ1-6,.,TGTGCCAGCAGTGAATGGCGGGGGTCGAATTCACCCCTCCACTTT,CASSEWRGSNSPLHF
TRBV5-1,.,TRBJ1-1,.,TGCGCCAGCAGCTTGGTGGGGCGGGGGGCTGAAGCTTTCTTT,CASSLVGRGAEAFF
TRBV2,TRBD1,TRBJ1-2,.,TGTGCCAGCAGTGAAGCCGGGTTGGACAGGGTACGAGGCTACACCTTC,CASSEAGLDRVRGYTF
TRBV30,TRBD1,TRBJ1-1,.,TGTGCCTGGAGGCAGGGGGGAATGGGGGCTGAAGCTTTCTTT,CAWRQGGMGAEAFF
TRBV18,TRBD2,TRBJ2-7,.,TGTGCCAGCTCGGTTAGCGGGGGGATCTACGAGCAGTACTTC,CASSVSGGIYEQYF
TRBV27,TRBD1,TRBJ1-1,.,TGTGCCAGCAGATCTCCGGGCGCCACAGGGGATAACACTGAAGCTTTCTTT,CASRSPGATGDNTEAFF
TRBV9,TRBD1,TRBJ1-2,.,TGTGCCAGCAGCCCCCGACAGGGTTCTAACTATGGCTACACCTTC,CASSPRQGSNYGYTF
TRBV4-3,.,TRBJ1-4,.,TGCGCCAGCAGCCAAGGAGCAAGTAGTAATGAAAAACTGTTTTTT,CASSQGASSNEKLFF
TRBV2,.,TRBJ2-1,.,TGTGCCAGCAGTGACAGCGGTGAGCAGTTCTTC,CASSDSGEQFF
TRBV5-6,TRBD1,TRBJ2-1,once,TGTGCCAGCATCCTATTGACAGGGAAGAGCGATGAGCAGTTCTTC,CASILLTGKSDEQFF
TRBV29-1,TRBD1,TRBJ2-1,few,TGCAGCGTTGGGACAGGGGGCTACAATGAGCAGTTCTTC,CSVGTGGYNEQFF
TRBV30,TRBD1,TRBJ1-4,.,TGTGCCTGGATATCCAAGGACAGGCGGGATGAAAAACTGTTTTTT,CAWISKDRRDEKLFF
TRBV5-8,.,TRBJ1-5,.,TGTGCCAGCAGCTTGGCCACCCCCGGGGGCAATCAGCCCCAGCATTTT,CASSLATPGGNQPQHF
TRBV7-9,.,TRBJ2-1,.,TGTGCCAGCAGCCGGGGTTACGGGCGGCGGGCGGAAAACCTCAGAGAGCAGTTCTTC,CASSRGYGRRAENLREQFF
TRBV21-1,.,TRBJ1-5,.,TGTGCCAGCAGCAAAACAAGCCATCGACAGGGCGATCAGCCCCAGCATTTT,CASSKTSHRQGDQPQHF
TRBV30,.,TRBJ1-5,.,TGTGCCTGGAGTTGGGCAGGCAATCAGCCCCAGCATTTT,CAWSWAGNQPQHF
TRBV4-1,TRBD1,TRBJ2-2,once,TGCGCCAGCAGCCATGAACAGGGGTACACCGGGGAGCTGTTTTTT,CASSHEQGYTGELFF
TRBV5-6,.,TRBJ2-3,.,TGTGCCAGCAGGGGGCTCTTAGCGGGCACAGATACGCAGTATTTT,CASRGLLAGTDTQYF
TRBV4-1,TRBD1,TRBJ2-4,.,TGCGCCAGCAGCCCTCTATTCGGACAGGGTTTAAACATTCAGTACTTC,CASSPLFGQGLNIQYF
TRBV5-4,TRBD1,TRBJ2-5,.,TGTGCCAGCAGCAGGACAGGGGGAGAGACCCAGTACTTC,CASSRTGGETQYF
TRBV5-1,TRBD2,TRBJ2-1,.,TGCGCCAGCAGCTTGGATGGGCTAGCGGGAGGCAATGAGCAGTTCTTC,CASSLDGLAGGNEQFF
TRBV7-8,.,TRBJ2-2,.,TGTGCCAGCAGCGCGGACATATGGCTGTTTTTT,CASSADIWLFF
TRBV30,TRBD1,TRBJ1-6,.,TGTGCCTGGAGTGTAAACAGGGGCCTTTATAATTCACCCCTCCACTTT,CAWSVNRGLYNSPLHF
TRBV2,.,TRBJ1-1,.,TGTGCCAGCAGTAAAGGGGAGTTGAACACTGAAGCTTTCTTT,CASSKGELNTEAFF
TRBV2,TRBD1,TRBJ1-1,.,TGTGCCAGCAGTTTGGACAGGCCAGGGGTGAACACTGAAGCTTTCTTT,CASSLDRPGVNTEAFF
TRBV7-2,.,TRBJ1-3,.,TGTGCCAGCAGCGTAAACTCCCGTAGCTCTGGAAACACCATATATTTT,CASSVNSRSSGNTIYF
TRBV6-5,TRBD2,TRBJ2-1,.,TGTGCCAGCAGTTACTCGGGTAGCGGGGATAATGAGCAGTTCTTC,CASSYSGSGDNEQFF
TRBV5-1,.,TRBJ2-2,.,TGCGCCAGCAGCTTTGGGGGCCGGACCGGGGAGCTGTTTTTT,CASSFGGRTGELFF
TRBV5-5,.,TRBJ1-2,few,TGTGCCAGCAGCTTGGCCGCGGGACCAAACTATGGCTACACCTTC,CASSLAAGPNYGYTF
TRBV5-6,TRBD1,TRBJ2-1,.,TGTGCCAGCAACCGATGGCGGGGACAGGACAATGAGCAGTTCTTC,CASNRWRGQDNEQFF
TRBV7-2,TRBD2,TRBJ2-1,.,TGTGCCAGCAGCTTGCAGCGGGGGGGAAATGAGCAGTTCTTC,CASSLQRGGNEQFF
TRBV7-8,.,TRBJ1-2,.,TGTGCCAGCAGCCCCCCAGGCCGCTATGGCTACACCTTC,CASSPPGRYGYTF
TRBV7-8,.,TRBJ2-2,.,TGTGCCAGCAGCCGGCGGACAGTAACCGGGGAGCTGTTTTTT,CASSRRTVTGELFF
TRBV30,.,TRBJ1-2,.,TGTGCCTGGAGTCCAGGGCACGGTACTGCTAACTATGGCTACACCTTC,CAWSPGHGTANYGYTF
TRBV11-2,TRBD1,TRBJ2-3,.,TGTGCCAGCAGCTCCTCACCGGGACAGGGCATGGGTACGCAGTATTTT,CASSSSPGQGMGTQYF
TRBV2,TRBD1,TRBJ1-6,.,TGTGCCAGCATCTCACTTAGGGGACAGGGTAATTCACCCCTCCACTTT,CASISLRGQGNSPLHF
TRBV13,TRBD1,TRBJ2-2,once,TGTGCCAGCAGCGCCCGACAGGGCGACACCGGGGAGCTGTTTTTT,CASSARQGDTGELFF
TRBV19,TRBD2,TRBJ2-5,.,TGTGCCAGTAAAAGGGTAGCGGGGGGGCTACAAGAGACCCAGTACTTC,CASKRVAGGLQETQYF
TRBV5-6,.,TRBJ1-3,.,TGTGCCAGCACCTCTCTAGGTCCCCAAGCTGGAAACACCATATATTTT,CASTSLGPQAGNTIYF
TRBV7-2,.,TRBJ2-7,.,TGTGCCAGCAGCTCCCAGGTCGGAGGTTACGAGCAGTACTTC,CASSSQVGGYEQYF
TRBV2,.,TRBJ2-7,.,TGTGCCAGCAGGGAGGTTCTCAACACCTACGAGCAGTACTTC,CASREVLNTYEQYF
TRBV7-2,.,TRBJ2-4,once,TGTGCCAGCGGCTTCAACTCTAGCCCCCTTCAGTACTTC,CASGFNSSPLQYF
TRBV4-2,.,TRBJ2-1,.,TGTGCCAGCAGCCCGTCTGGGGCGAGCTCCTACAATGAGCAGTTCTTC,CASSPSGASSYNEQFF
TRBV2,TRBD1,TRBJ1-1,.,TGTGCCAGCAGTGGACAGGGAGGAGCTGAAGCTTTCTTT,CASSGQGGAEAFF